Below, 13 T cell receptor beta chains from the same sample are listed, as sequenced in a study of blood T cell repertoires in COVID-19. Assay: immunoSEQ multiplex PCR; the TCRdb copy retains only in-frame clones and omits some. Of tens of thousands of clones in the sample, 86% were seen once. Sequencing used peripheral blood. These receptors were taken from a man aged 80 or over with COVID-19, enrolled during active disease.

In its sample, this clone was seen once. This sequence joins TRBV5-6 and TRBJ2-5; the match to TRBD2 covers 13 bases. Germline assignment: CDR1 SGHDT and CDR2 YYEEEE. This CDR3 spans 17 amino acids. Losses at the gene ends were 2 bases for V and 7 bases for J; bases not matched to a gene: 11. DNA for the CDR3: TGTGCCAGCAGCTTAGAATACTCCCGGACTAGCGGGGGGACCCAGTACTTC. This codes for CASSLEYSRTSGGTQYF.

The CDR3 DNA is TGTGCCAGCAGTTTCGAGCGAGGAGAGACCCAGTACTTC. This gives the protein CASSFERGETQYF. The V and J genes are TRBV12-3 or TRBV12-4 and TRBJ2-5, with D unclear. CDR3 length: 13 amino acids. V was trimmed by 3 bases and J by 4 bases, leaving 9 bases between them.

The rearrangement links TRBV3-1 (or the pseudogene TRBV3-2) to TRBJ1-5; D might be TRBD1 (6 bases). Trimming pared 0 bases from V and 9 bases from J, leaving 15 bases between. This CDR3 spans 15 amino acids. In germline, CDR1 is LGHDT, CDR2 YNNKEL (reference sequence). CDR3 sequence: CASSQEAGTQRPQHF. The CDR3 DNA sequence: TGTGCCAGCAGCCAAGAAGCAGGGACACAAAGGCCCCAGCATTTT.

The count of this clone is one. This chain connects TRBV12-3 or TRBV12-4 to TRBJ1-1; D uncertain. V was cut by 1 base and J by 5 bases, with 8 bases left in between. CDR3 size: 13 residues. Written as DNA, the CDR3 is TGTGCCAGCAGTTTAGTAAGGAGGACTGAAGCTTTCTTT. The encoded protein is CASSLVRRTEAFF.

Only one count was recorded for this clone. The chain carries TRBV27 and TRBJ2-2; TRBD1 might be the D (8 bases). The CDR3 runs 17 residues. CDR1 MNHEY and CDR2 SMNVEV come from the germline V gene (reference sequence). The V and J ends lost 5 bases and 6 bases respectively, with 22 bases between them. The CDR3 DNA is TGTGCCAGCAGTCTGTCCGCAGGACAGGGAGGGGCCGGGGAGCTGTTTTTT. Residues: CASSLSAGQGGAGELFF.

This chain joins TRBV6-2 or TRBV6-3 and TRBJ2-2; D might be TRBD1 (5 bases). Germline V gives CDR1 MNHEY, CDR2 SVGEGT. The V and J ends lost 2 bases and 4 bases respectively, with 11 bases between them. CDR3 length: 15 residues. The DNA of the CDR3 is TGTGCCAGCAGTTACATTAGCCAGGGCACCGGGGAGCTGTTTTTT. Translation: CASSYISQGTGELFF.

The rearrangement links TRBV5-6 to TRBJ1-2; no definite D call. V dropped 4 bases and J dropped 8 bases, with 12 bases sitting between them. This CDR3 is built from 12 residues. Germline CDR1 reads SGHDT; CDR2 reads YYEEEE. CDR3 coding DNA: TGTGCCAGCAGCGTTCAGTTGGGCGGCTACACCTTC. Translated, it gives CASSVQLGGYTF.

This chain joins TRBV24-1 and TRBJ2-5; D call uncertain. Germline values: CDR1 KGHDR, CDR2 SFDVKD. Trimming removed 6 bases at V and 2 bases at J, with 12 bases between. CDR3 size: 14 residues. CDR3 DNA: TGTGCCACCAGTAACTCGCCAGGACAAGAGACCCAGTACTTC. Protein product: CATSNSPGQETQYF.

CDR3 sequence reads: CASSYFGQGVYEQYF. Written as DNA, the CDR3 is TGTGCCAGCAGTTACTTTGGACAGGGCGTCTACGAGCAGTACTTC. The rearrangement joins TRBV6-5 to TRBJ2-7; 8 positions match TRBD1. The CDR3 sequence is 15 residues long. Germline trimming cut 1 base from V and 3 bases from J; bases unmatched to any gene: 5. Germline V gene sequence: CDR1 MNHEY, CDR2 SVGAGI.

V usage is TRBV23-1 and J usage is TRBJ2-2, with TRBD2 matching over 7 bases. TRBV23-1 is treated as an ORF (open reading frame) with a function not yet certain. The J segment lost 1 base and the V segment lost 4 bases, leaving 9 bases of the junction unmatched. The CDR3 is 17 residues long. In nucleotides, the CDR3 is TGCGCCAGCAGTCGCGACTCGGCGGGGGAGAACACCGGGGAGCTGTTTTTT. Protein sequence: CASSRDSAGENTGELFF.

This chain connects TRBV3-1 (or the pseudogene TRBV3-2) to TRBJ2-5; D is uncertain. The length of the CDR3 is 15 residues. The V gene lost 1 base and the J gene lost 0 bases, with 9 bases spanning the gap. Germline CDR1 is LGHDT and CDR2 is YNNKEL (reference sequence). CDR3 sequence (DNA): TGTGCCAGCAGCCAAGGGCGAGGTAACCAAGAGACCCAGTACTTC. Protein sequence: CASSQGRGNQETQYF.

CDR3 amino acids: CASRLTTGGTEAFF. In DNA, the CDR3 is TGTGCCAGCAGGTTAACCACAGGGGGCACTGAAGCTTTCTTT. V is TRBV5-5 and J is TRBJ1-1; 8 bases agree with TRBD1. V lost 5 bases and J lost 4; bases outside the gene matches: 7. Germline loops: CDR1 SGHKS, CDR2 YYEKEE (reference sequence). The CDR3 loop spans 14 amino acids.

The V and J genes are TRBV5-1 and TRBJ1-2, with D tentatively TRBD1 (6 bases). V shed 0 bases and J shed 8 bases, with 20 bases lying between them. CDR3 size: 16 residues. Germline CDR1 is SGHRS and CDR2 is YFSETQ. As DNA, the CDR3 is TGCGCCAGCAGCTTGGGGGGTGACAGGACCTTGGGAGGCTACACCTTC. It encodes CASSLGGDRTLGGYTF.